This T cell receptor beta chain is drawn from a study of OX40 agonist ivuxolimab in advanced cancers. About the full investigation: Ivuxolimab, which targeted the costimulatory receptor OX40 (CD134), was an agonistic, fully human IgG2 monoclonal antibody. Patients were allowed to have had prior anti-PD-1, anti-PD-L1 or anti-CTLA-4 therapy, and approximately 43% of the dose-escalation patients had previously received checkpoint inhibitors. Of the approximately 50 dose-escalation patients, hepatocellular carcinoma was present in about 20, melanoma in around 15, renal cell carcinoma in 9 and head and neck cancer in 9. The monotherapy dose-escalation portion (N = 52 patients) of the phase I ivuxolimab trial is reported in the paper. Intravenous ivuxolimab was administered to patients every 2 weeks at six dose levels: 0.01, 0.1, 0.3, 1.5, 3 and 10 mg/kg. Partial responses occurred in three dose-escalation patients, of whom one had hepatocellular carcinoma and two had cutaneous melanoma. In the dose-escalation cohort, approximately 80% of patients were male, and the mean age was roughly 56 years with a range of roughly 23 to 90. Peripheral TCRbeta sequencing aimed to test whether ivuxolimab altered TCR sequence diversity and caused clonal T-cell expansion. The investigation overall reported the following: At doses of 0.1 to 3.0 mg/kg, clonal expansion of both CD4+ and CD8+ blood T cells was observed from baseline to week 6. Low levels of normalized T-cell clonal expansion were also shown by some nonresponding patients. After ivuxolimab, CD8+ T cells had more expanded clones than CD4+ T cells on average. Antigen specificity was not determined for the clonally expanded peripheral T cells. In the 0.1-3.0 mg/kg groups, partial responders were among the patients with the lowest normalized peripheral clonal expansion, particularly in CD8+ T cells.

The CDR3 contains 13 residues, cysteine and phenylalanine counted. The sequence is cut down to CDR3 DNA, 39 bases in frame from base 1. Deletion took 3 bases off V and 2 bases off J, with a span of 7 bases between the germline ends. The germline V gene sets CDR1 to SNHLY and CDR2 to FYNNEI. The trial excluded patients who had a history of autoimmune disease or were on systemic immunosuppression. Peripheral blood for TCR sequencing was collected from all dose cohorts at baseline, on cycle 4 day 1, and on cycle 7 day 1. Samples were obtained from an open-label, multicenter, first-in-human phase I dose-escalation trial of ivuxolimab. Adults with locally advanced or metastatic head and neck squamous cell, hepatocellular, melanoma or renal cell carcinoma were enrolled in the trial. Before TCR sequencing, CD4+ T cells and CD8+ T cells from peripheral blood were sorted into separate populations. This clone was observed a few times. Its antigen is not yet known. One base away there is no much larger clone; base qualities are not given.

Genomic DNA was extracted from sorted cells for sequencing of the TCRbeta CDR3 region. TCRbeta CDR3 regions were sequenced using the immunoSEQ Assay. In TCRdb, the immuneACCESS table is reduced to in-frame sequences with V and J assigned. These tables do not hold every clone; where another copy was compared, an unresolved V gene accounts for under half, and the others remain unexplained. Recorded for this sample are just over 30,000 clones; around 87% of them occurred a single time. The ten largest clones capture 25% of the sample. This sequence was found in an adult with an advanced solid tumor such as melanoma, head and neck, liver or kidney cancer. This sample comprised CD4+ or CD8+ T cells sorted from blood, obtained in a trial of the OX40 agonist ivuxolimab. The chain is encoded by TRBV2 joined to TRBJ1-1; the D gene assignment is ambiguous. The nucleotide sequence reads TGTGCCAGCAGTGAGTTACCTAACACTGAAGCTTTCTTT. Translation gives CASSELPNTEAFF.